One sample yielded the 26 T cell receptor beta chains listed below, sequenced in a study of shared clonotypes between healthy human individuals. The method was immunoSEQ multiplex PCR; TCRdb's version includes in-frame clones alone and lacks a portion of them. The table has hundreds of thousands of clones, around 76% seen once. Source material: PBMCs. All receptors come from a woman aged 40-49 years in good health. Some clones in this sample may be carry-over from other donors' samples.

This chain connects TRBV7-2 to TRBJ1-2; D not resolved. This CDR3 contains 14 residues. From germline, CDR1 is SGHTA and CDR2 FQGNSA. V was clipped by 5 bases and J by 4 bases, with 14 bases between them. CDR3 loop: CASSSNTGVYGYTF. CDR3 nucleotide sequence: TGTGCCAGCAGCAGCAACACGGGCGTCTATGGCTACACCTTC.

This clone was counted a few times. The chain has TRBV28 and TRBJ2-1; D may match TRBD1 or TRBD2 (5 bases each). The V and J ends lost 8 bases and 9 bases respectively, with 20 bases between them. Germline CDR1 reads MDHEN; CDR2 reads SYDVKM. The CDR3 covers 14 residues. The CDR3 nucleotides are TGTGCCAGCTGTCCCGGGACGCGTATTGGTGAGCAGTTCTTC. Residues: CASCPGTRIGEQFF.

Only a few counts were recorded for this clone. The chain uses TRBV18 and TRBJ1-4; 7 bases fit TRBD1. V was clipped by 1 base and J by 5 bases; unmatched bases: 1. CDR1 KGHSH and CDR2 LQKENI come from the germline V gene. The CDR3 runs to 14 residues. In DNA, the CDR3 is TGTGCCAGCTCACCACAGGGACAGAATGAAAAACTGTTTTTT. It encodes CASSPQGQNEKLFF.

This clone was picked up one time. The chain carries TRBV30 and TRBJ2-1; tentatively, D is TRBD2 (5 bases). Deletions cut 2 bases from V and 5 bases from J, with 13 bases between. The germline CDR1 and CDR2 sequences are GTSNPN and SVGIG (reference sequence). The CDR3 has 14 amino acids. The CDR3 coding sequence is TGTGCCTGGAGTCTCTCGCTAGCTCACAATGAGCAGTTCTTC. It yields the protein CAWSLSLAHNEQFF.

V usage is TRBV7-2 and J usage is TRBJ2-2; 9 bases line up with TRBD2. This CDR3 contains 17 residues. J was trimmed by 7 bases and V by 1 base; bases with no gene match: 10. Germline CDR1 and CDR2: SGHTA and FQGNSA. CDR3 region: CASSLVPVAGVVGELFF. The DNA for the CDR3 is TGTGCCAGCAGCTTAGTTCCAGTAGCGGGAGTGGTCGGGGAGCTGTTTTTT.

The chain has TRBV19 and TRBJ2-6, with TRBD1 identical over 10 bases. Per the germline V gene, CDR1 is LNHDA and CDR2 is SQIVND (reference sequence). Germline trimming cut 7 bases from V and 1 base from J; bases unmatched to any gene: 10. CDR3 length: 18 residues. CDR3 region: CASTLGRQGASGANVLTF. The CDR3 DNA is TGTGCCAGTACCCTGGGGCGACAGGGGGCATCTGGGGCCAACGTCCTGACTTTC. The whole variable domain, remainder taken from reference TRBV19 and TRBJ2-6, is DGGITQSPKYLFRKEGQNVTLSCEQNLNHDAMYWYRQDPGQGLRLIYYSQIVNDFQKGDIAEGYSVSREKKESFPLTVTSAQKNPTAFYLCASTLGRQGASGANVLTFGAGSRLTVL.

The rearrangement links TRBV7-3 to TRBJ1-1, with unresolved D. Trimming left V 3 bases short and J 1 base short, with 9 bases between. Per the germline V gene, CDR1 is SGHTA and CDR2 is FQGTGA. This CDR3 has 14 amino acids. CDR3 region: CASSFGPENTEAFF. The CDR3 nucleotides are TGTGCCAGCAGCTTTGGGCCAGAGAACACTGAAGCTTTCTTT.

There are many counts of this clone. This chain links TRBV9 with TRBJ2-1; 9 bases match TRBD2. The J segment lost 6 bases and the V segment lost 7 bases, leaving 8 bases of the junction unmatched. Germline CDR1 and CDR2: SGDLS and YYNGEE. The CDR3 covers 14 residues. The CDR3 region is CASQPSGRRNEQFF. In DNA form, the CDR3 reads TGTGCCAGCCAGCCCAGCGGGAGGCGCAATGAGCAGTTCTTC.

J is TRBJ2-5 and V is TRBV15; 12 positions match TRBD2. The V segment lost 0 bases and the J segment 4 bases; nucleotides outside the gene matches: 9. The CDR3 covers 18 residues. Germline lookup yields CDR1 LNHNV and CDR2 YYDKDF (reference sequence). For the CDR3, the DNA is TGTGCCACCAGCAGAGATCCCCCGACTAGCGGGAGAGGAGAGACCCAGTACTTC. Translation: CATSRDPPTSGRGETQYF.

CDR3 amino acids: CASNPGGTLYGYTF. In nucleotides, the CDR3 is TGTGCCAGCAACCCAGGCGGTACTTTATATGGCTACACCTTC. The V call is TRBV11-2, the J call TRBJ1-2, with D unclear. Trimming pared 7 bases from V and 5 bases from J, leaving 17 bases between. This CDR3 is built from 14 residues. CDR1 is SGHAT and CDR2 is FQNNGV in the germline V gene. Together with reference TRBV11-2 and TRBJ1-2, the CDR3 gives the full variable domain: EAGVAQSPRYKIIEKRQSVAFWCNPISGHATLYWYQQILGQGPKLLIQFQNNGVVDDSQLPKDRFSAERLKGVDSTLKIQPAKLEDSAVYLCASNPGGTLYGYTFGSGTRLTVV.

The chain has TRBV19 and TRBJ2-3; D unclear. The germline gives CDR1 LNHDA, CDR2 SQIVND (reference sequence). The CDR3 runs to 14 residues. V was clipped by 4 bases and J by 2 bases, with 10 bases between them. This CDR3 reads CASSKLSFTDTQYF. The CDR3 DNA is TGTGCCAGTAGTAAACTATCCTTCACAGATACGCAGTATTTT.

This clone has at least ten counts. The sample contains more than one DNA sequence encoding this CDR3. The V gene is TRBV30, the J gene TRBJ2-5; no clear D gene. V was clipped by 0 bases and J by 4 bases, with 12 bases between them. CDR1 GTSNPN and CDR2 SVGIG come from the germline V gene (reference sequence). This CDR3 region has 14 residues. This chain's CDR3 is CAWSVRARRETQYF. CDR3 DNA: TGTGCCTGGAGTGTTAGAGCGCGGCGAGAGACCCAGTACTTC.

The chain joins TRBV4-1 to TRBJ2-5; D is possibly TRBD1 (6 bases). The J call may be wrong; the DNA end is better matched by TRBJ2-7. Germline-derived CDR1 and CDR2 are MGHRA and YSYEKL. The CDR3 has 13 residues. The CDR3 region is CASSPRDTYEQYF. CDR3 DNA: TGCGCCAGCAGCCCCCGGGACACCTACGAGCAGTACTTC.

About this clone itself: Just one base apart from a much larger clone, this may be a read error. CDR3 residues: CASSLFEGEAFF. The CDR3 DNA reads as TGTGCCAGCAGCCTTTTTGAGGGCGAAGCTTTCTTT. The gene calls are TRBV11-2 and TRBJ1-1; D call uncertain. The CDR3 runs to 12 residues. CDR1 SGHAT and CDR2 FQNNGV come from the germline V gene. V was clipped by 5 bases and J by 8 bases, with 12 bases between them.

This clone was observed many times. The genes are TRBV5-1 and TRBJ2-7; TRBD1 is a possible D gene (6 bases). In germline, CDR1 is SGHRS, CDR2 YFSETQ. The V end lost 0 bases, the J end lost 10 bases, and 11 bases lay between the germline ends. The CDR3 loop spans 12 amino acids. DNA of the CDR3: TGCGCCAGCAGCTTGGATGGCAGGGGACAGTACTTC. Translation: CASSLDGRGQYF.

The chain joins TRBV18 to TRBJ2-5; D might be TRBD2 (6 bases). CDR3 length: 13 residues. Trimming left V 4 bases short and J 3 bases short, with 9 bases between. Germline CDR1 and CDR2: KGHSH and LQKENI. CDR3 in amino acids: CASSRGVEETQYF. For the CDR3, the DNA is TGTGCCAGCTCACGGGGGGTTGAAGAGACCCAGTACTTC.

This clone occurred a few times. V and J are TRBV6-5 and TRBJ2-7; tentatively, D is TRBD1 (6 bases). The germline V and J ends were trimmed by 10 bases and 3 bases, with 16 bases remaining between them. The CDR3 totals 13 residues. Germline assignment: CDR1 MNHEY and CDR2 SVGAGI. The CDR3 DNA is TGTGCCACCCAGACAGGATCTCTCTACGAGCAGTACTTC. Translating gives CATQTGSLYEQYF.

This clone was picked up a small number of times. V gene TRBV28 combines with J gene TRBJ1-4; 11 bases match TRBD1. Losses at the gene ends were 5 bases for V and 8 bases for J; bases not matched to a gene: 4. Germline CDR1 reads MDHEN; CDR2 reads SYDVKM. This CDR3 comprises 14 residues. The CDR3 here is CASSVGTGGEKLFF. The CDR3 DNA sequence: TGTGCCAGCAGTGTGGGGACAGGGGGAGAAAAACTGTTTTTT.

The gene calls are TRBV7-8 and TRBJ2-1, with 12 bases that match TRBD2. This CDR3 has 14 amino acids. Germline values: CDR1 SGHVS, CDR2 FQNEAQ. V was clipped by 5 bases and J by 8 bases; unmatched bases: 4. CDR3: CASSLRLAGDEQFF. The CDR3 nucleotides are TGTGCCAGCAGCCTAAGACTAGCGGGAGATGAGCAGTTCTTC. The full variable domain, in which reference TRBV7-8 and TRBJ2-1 provide the parts outside the CDR3, is GAGVSQSPRYKVAKRGQDVALRCDPISGHVSLFWYQQALGQGPEFLTYFQNEAQLDKSGLPSDRFFAERPEGSVSTLKIQRTQQEDSAVYLCASSLRLAGDEQFFGPGTRLTVL.

The CDR3: CASSFTADSYEQYF. The DNA for the CDR3 is TGCGCCAGCAGCTTCACAGCGGACTCCTACGAGCAGTACTTC. The chain combines TRBV5-1 with TRBJ2-7; D perhaps matches TRBD2 (5 bases). The CDR3 has 14 residues. Trimming stripped 2 bases from V and 0 bases from J, with 9 bases between. In germline, CDR1 is SGHRS, CDR2 YFSETQ.

Of note for this clone: Relative to the germline gene, one junction end is altered; a read error may explain this. The chain employs TRBV5-4 and TRBJ2-5; unclear D gene. The CDR3 sequence is 14 residues long. The germline CDR1 and CDR2 sequences are SGHNT and YYREEE (reference sequence). The DNA for the CDR3 is TGTGCCAGCAGTTTGGACCAAAACCAAGAGACCCAGTACTTC. Translated, it gives CASSLDQNQETQYF.

The rearrangement uses TRBV6-1 and TRBJ2-5; D gene ambiguous. The germline V gene has CDR1 MNHNS and CDR2 SASEGT. The CDR3 runs 13 residues. V gave up 6 bases and J gave up 5 bases, with 13 bases separating them. The CDR3 loop is CASRTQERETQYF. For the CDR3, the DNA is TGTGCCAGCAGGACCCAGGAGAGGGAGACCCAGTACTTC.

V gene TRBV18 combines with J gene TRBJ2-5; no reliable D call. Deletions cut 0 bases from V and 5 bases from J, with 10 bases between. From germline, CDR1 is KGHSH and CDR2 LQKENI. This CDR3 contains 14 residues. The CDR3: CASSPPLGGETQYF. DNA for the CDR3: TGTGCCAGCTCACCACCCCTTGGTGGGGAGACCCAGTACTTC.

The chain employs TRBV27 and TRBJ2-3; D unclear. V shed 2 bases and J shed 5 bases, with 14 bases lying between them. From germline, CDR1 is MNHEY and CDR2 SMNVEV (reference sequence). The CDR3 sequence is 15 residues long. In nucleotides, the CDR3 is TGTGCCAGCAGTTTAGAGACCCCGACGATAGATACGCAGTATTTT. Encoded protein: CASSLETPTIDTQYF.

The V gene is TRBV25-1, the J gene TRBJ2-3, with D perhaps TRBD2 (6 bases). CDR3 length equals 17 residues. V was clipped by 2 bases and J by 2 bases, with 17 bases between them. The germline CDR1 and CDR2 sequences are MGHDK and SYGVNS. The CDR3 sequence is CASSEAYDSGFTDTQYF. In DNA form, the CDR3 reads TGTGCCAGCAGTGAAGCATATGATAGCGGATTCACAGATACGCAGTATTTT.

V is TRBV6-1 and J is TRBJ2-7, with TRBD1 matching 9 bases. Germline V CDR1 and CDR2: MNHNS, SASEGT. The CDR3 sequence is 13 residues long. Unmatched junction bases numbered 9, after V lost 3 bases and J lost 12 bases. The CDR3 DNA is TGTGCCAGCAGTGATAGGGACAGGGCCTCCCGGTACTTC. Its translation is CASSDRDRASRYF.